One T cell receptor beta chain is described in this entry. Its antigen is unidentified. The data derive from a study of beta chain features in type 1 diabetes. On the study more broadly: Investigators examined roughly 99,000,000 sorted cells across all samples. Findings and limits, study-wide: Patients showed naive, central memory and Treg TCRB repertoires that appeared more similar than those of healthy donors. Moderately but significantly shorter TCRB CDR3s were found in Type 1 diabetes patients in all four CD4+ subsets.

This CDR3 is 14 amino acids long. After removal of 1 base from V and 1 base from J, the junction contained 0 bases not matched to a gene. Per germline, CDR1 MNHNS and CDR2 SASEGT. Reverse transcription of all isolated RNA meant that expressed TCRB transcripts were sequenced. Sequencing was performed with immunoSEQ multiplex PCR; in TCRdb, only in-frame clones are kept and a portion is missing. The table lists a few hundred thousand clones, approximately 24% of them singletons. This sequence joins TRBV6-1 and TRBJ1-1, with 7 bases lining up with TRBD1. Sequenced: naive CD4+ T cells from blood. This TCR derives from a woman aged 25 to 39 with type 1 diabetes. DNA for the CDR3: TGTGCCAGCAGTGAAGGACAGGGGAACACTGAAGCTTTCTTT. As protein: CASSEGQGNTEAFF.